The 2 T cell receptor beta chains given below trace back to one sample, sequenced in a study of T cell responses to AZD1222 COVID-19 vaccine. Repertoires were generated with immunoSEQ multiplex PCR, while TCRdb's copy carries only in-frame clones and drops some. The sample holds over 85,000 clones; 92% are singletons and the top ten take over 2%. The source material was peripheral blood, sampled 28 days after the second AZD1222 dose. These receptors were collected from an adult who received the AZD1222 COVID-19 vaccine.

The chain has TRBV6-5 and TRBJ2-7; no clear D. Between the trimmed V and J ends, which lost 8 bases and 5 bases, there was a span of 7 bases. Germline loops: CDR1 MNHEY, CDR2 SVGAGI. The CDR3 covers 10 residues. CDR3 sequence: CASGSHEQYF. The CDR3 coding sequence is TGTGCCAGCGGTTCCCACGAGCAGTACTTC.

This sequence joins TRBV2 and TRBJ1-6; 7 positions agree with TRBD1. The germline CDR1 and CDR2 sequences are SNHLY and FYNNEI. The CDR3 is 16 amino acids. Trimming cost V 4 bases and J 10 bases; bases outside gene matches: 13. As DNA, the CDR3 is TGTGCCAGCAGTGTCGGGTTCGAGACAGGGCGATCACCCCTCCACTTT. Residues: CASSVGFETGRSPLHF.